This is a list of T cell receptor beta chains from one sample in a study of blood T cell repertoires in COVID-19. The table came from immunoSEQ multiplex PCR; TCRdb's copy has only in-frame clones and leaves some out. This table has more than 15,000 clones, about 88% appearing once. The sample taken for sequencing was peripheral blood. These TCRs come from a man in his forties with active COVID-19. The CDR3 runs from the conserved cysteine through the conserved F or W. Fields, in order: CDR3 protein, CDR3 DNA, J gene, V gene, D gene, clone size. D genes are given only for firm matches. Clone size is shown for a subset of rows, as once, few, many or a class of expanded clone.

CDR3: CASSERSYEQYF; DNA: TGTGCCAGCAGTGAACGCTCCTACGAGCAGTACTTC; J: TRBJ2-7; V: TRBV2; D: -; size: -
CDR3: CASRGGLASLSSYEQYF; DNA: TGCGCCAGCAGGGGCGGACTAGCGTCGCTGTCCTCCTACGAGCAGTACTTC; J: TRBJ2-7; V: TRBV5-1; D: TRBD2; size: few
CDR3: CASSLDPGLAAYEQYF; DNA: TGTGCCAGCAGTTTGGACCCGGGACTAGCGGCTTACGAGCAGTACTTC; J: TRBJ2-7; V: TRBV27; D: TRBD2; size: -
CDR3: CASSLIRGETQYF; DNA: TGTGCCAGCAGTTTGATCAGGGGGGAGACCCAGTACTTC; J: TRBJ2-5; V: TRBV27; D: TRBD1; size: -
CDR3: CASSLQLSGTGGMNTQYF; DNA: TGCGCCAGCAGCTTGCAGCTCTCGGGGACAGGGGGCATGAATACGCAGTATTTT; J: TRBJ2-3; V: TRBV5-1; D: TRBD1; size: -
CDR3: CASNLDRGALDEQFF; DNA: TGTGCCAGCAACCTCGACAGGGGAGCTTTGGATGAGCAGTTCTTC; J: TRBJ2-1; V: TRBV27; D: TRBD1; size: few
CDR3: CASSPVLRANNEQFF; DNA: TGTGCCAGCAGCCCTGTACTGCGGGCCAACAATGAGCAGTTCTTC; J: TRBJ2-1; V: TRBV9; D: -; size: -
CDR3: CASSLTGLAYNEQFF; DNA: TGTGCCAGCAGCTTAACGGGACTTGCTTACAATGAGCAGTTCTTC; J: TRBJ2-1; V: TRBV5-4; D: -; size: once
CDR3: CASSLGLAARNEQFF; DNA: TGTGCCAGCAGCTTGGGACTAGCGGCACGCAATGAGCAGTTCTTC; J: TRBJ2-1; V: TRBV11-3; D: TRBD2; size: -
CDR3: CASSPPGGLEETQYF; DNA: TGTGCCAGCTCACCACCAGGGGGACTAGAAGAGACCCAGTACTTC; J: TRBJ2-5; V: TRBV18; D: TRBD2; size: -
CDR3: CASSYLSNYGYTF; DNA: TGTGCCAGCAGTTACTTATCTAACTATGGCTACACCTTC; J: TRBJ1-2; V: TRBV6-2/TRBV6-3; D: -; size: once
CDR3: CASRDLMNTEAFF; DNA: TGTGCCAGCCGGGACTTAATGAACACTGAAGCTTTCTTT; J: TRBJ1-1; V: TRBV19; D: -; size: -
CDR3: CASSPGQFRAGGVDTQYF; DNA: TGTGCCAGCAGCCCAGGGCAGTTTCGAGCGGGAGGTGTTGATACGCAGTATTTT; J: TRBJ2-3; V: TRBV5-8; D: TRBD2; size: -
CDR3: CASSQDLGLADNEQFF; DNA: TGCGCCAGCAGCCAAGACCTCGGACTAGCGGACAATGAGCAGTTCTTC; J: TRBJ2-1; V: TRBV4-3; D: TRBD2; size: -
CDR3: CASSEGGPDNQPQHF; DNA: TGCGCCAGCAGTGAAGGGGGTCCCGATAATCAGCCCCAGCATTTT; J: TRBJ1-5; V: TRBV10-2; D: -; size: -
CDR3: CASSLEGRGGEQFF; DNA: TGTGCCAGCAGCTTAGAGGGGAGGGGCGGGGAGCAGTTCTTC; J: TRBJ2-1; V: TRBV7-9; D: TRBD2; size: -
CDR3: CASSSGLAGKDEQYF; DNA: TGTGCCAGCAGTTCCGGACTAGCGGGAAAGGACGAGCAGTACTTC; J: TRBJ2-7; V: TRBV27; D: TRBD2; size: once
CDR3: CASSLALSGENQPQHF; DNA: TGTGCCAGCAGTTTAGCCCTCTCGGGGGAAAATCAGCCCCAGCATTTT; J: TRBJ1-5; V: TRBV28; D: -; size: -
CDR3: CASSSQGGDGYTF; DNA: TGTGCCAGCAGCTCCCAGGGTGGAGATGGCTACACCTTC; J: TRBJ1-2; V: TRBV4-2; D: -; size: -
CDR3: CASSEGGQEKLFF; DNA: TGTGCCAGCTCAGAAGGGGGTCAAGAAAAACTGTTTTTT; J: TRBJ1-4; V: TRBV18; D: -; size: -